This T cell receptor beta chain was found in a study of tumor-infiltrating lymphocytes in primary liver carcinoma. Study in general: All patients had surgically resected primary liver carcinoma. Overall study results and limits: The study found a significantly higher top-250-clone fraction in tumors than in blood (p = 0.039).

Blood RNA came from unsorted whole blood; germline DNA was also extracted. Synthesis of TCR beta cDNA was carried out from 450 to 500 ng total RNA with a constant-region primer. Investigators got TCR beta libraries out of three nested multiplex PCR rounds, done with slightly modified ARM-PCR. The opening two PCR rounds, ten to eleven cycles each, paired TRBV1-TRBV30 forward primers with a C-beta reverse primer. MiXCR, run by TCRdb on the multiplex PCR reads, gives a single entry per CDR3 protein. The sample includes a few hundred thousand distinct CDR3 sequences, around three fifths seen only once; the top ten take around 15%. Worth noting for this clonotype: No antigen is known for it.

Germline V CDR1 and CDR2: SGHDN, FVKESK. V lost 2 bases, J lost 8 bases, and 11 bases stayed unmatched. The CDR3 totals 17 residues. The chain employs TRBV14 and TRBJ2-1; 11 nucleotides align to TRBD2. The material sequenced was peripheral blood. The TCR comes from a young woman with primary liver carcinoma and hepatitis B virus infection. CDR3 in amino acids: CASSQLIAGGPGYEQFF. For the CDR3, the DNA is TGTGCCAGCAGCCAACTAATAGCGGGAGGGCCCGGGTATGAGCAGTTCTTC.